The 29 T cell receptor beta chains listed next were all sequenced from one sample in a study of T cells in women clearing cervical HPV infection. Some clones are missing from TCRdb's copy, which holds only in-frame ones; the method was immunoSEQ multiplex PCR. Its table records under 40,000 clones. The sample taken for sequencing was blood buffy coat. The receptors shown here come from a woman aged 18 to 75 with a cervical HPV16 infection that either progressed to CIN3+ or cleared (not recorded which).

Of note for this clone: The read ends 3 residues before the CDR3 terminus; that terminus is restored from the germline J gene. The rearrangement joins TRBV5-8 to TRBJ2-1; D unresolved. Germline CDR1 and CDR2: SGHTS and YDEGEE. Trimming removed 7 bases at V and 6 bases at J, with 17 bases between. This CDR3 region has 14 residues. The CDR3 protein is CASHADTGGNEQFF. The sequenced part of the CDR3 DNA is TGTGCCAGCCATGCCGACACTGGTGGCAATGAG.

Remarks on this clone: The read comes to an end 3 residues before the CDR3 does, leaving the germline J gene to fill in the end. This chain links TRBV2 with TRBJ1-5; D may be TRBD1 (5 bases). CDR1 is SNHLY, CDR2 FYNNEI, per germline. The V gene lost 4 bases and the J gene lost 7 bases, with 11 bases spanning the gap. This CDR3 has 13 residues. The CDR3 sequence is CASSGGAGQPQHF. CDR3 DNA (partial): TGTGCCAGCAGTGGAGGGGCAGGACAGCCC.

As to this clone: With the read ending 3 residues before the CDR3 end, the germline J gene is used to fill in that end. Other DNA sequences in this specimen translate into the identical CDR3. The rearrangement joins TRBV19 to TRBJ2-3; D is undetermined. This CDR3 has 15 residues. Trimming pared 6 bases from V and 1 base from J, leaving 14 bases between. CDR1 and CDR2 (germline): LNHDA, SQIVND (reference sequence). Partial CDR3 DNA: TGTGCCAGTAGCCCAGGCGACCATCGCACAGATACG. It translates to CASSPGDHRTDT. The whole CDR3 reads CASSPGDHRTDTQYF.

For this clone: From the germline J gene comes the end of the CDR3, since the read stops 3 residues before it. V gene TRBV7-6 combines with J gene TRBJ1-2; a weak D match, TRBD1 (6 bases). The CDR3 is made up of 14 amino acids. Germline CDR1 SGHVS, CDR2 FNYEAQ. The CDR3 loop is CASSRGSSYNDYTF. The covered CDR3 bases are TGTGCCAGCAGCAGGGGGAGCTCCTACAATGAC.

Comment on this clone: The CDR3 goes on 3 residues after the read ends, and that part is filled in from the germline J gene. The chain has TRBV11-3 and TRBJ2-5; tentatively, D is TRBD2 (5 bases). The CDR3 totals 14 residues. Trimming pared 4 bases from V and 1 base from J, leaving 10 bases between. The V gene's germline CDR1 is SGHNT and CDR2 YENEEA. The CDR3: CASSSLAGQETQYF. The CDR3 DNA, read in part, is TGTGCCAGCAGCTCGCTAGCCGGCCAAGAGACC.

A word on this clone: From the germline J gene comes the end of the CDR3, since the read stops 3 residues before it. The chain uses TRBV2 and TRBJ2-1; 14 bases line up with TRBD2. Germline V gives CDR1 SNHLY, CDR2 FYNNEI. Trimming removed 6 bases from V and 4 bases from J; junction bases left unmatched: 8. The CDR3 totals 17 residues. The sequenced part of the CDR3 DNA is TGTGCCAGCAGATCGAGACTAGCGGGGGGGCTATACAATGAG. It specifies CASRSRLAGGLYNE. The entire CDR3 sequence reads CASRSRLAGGLYNEQFF.

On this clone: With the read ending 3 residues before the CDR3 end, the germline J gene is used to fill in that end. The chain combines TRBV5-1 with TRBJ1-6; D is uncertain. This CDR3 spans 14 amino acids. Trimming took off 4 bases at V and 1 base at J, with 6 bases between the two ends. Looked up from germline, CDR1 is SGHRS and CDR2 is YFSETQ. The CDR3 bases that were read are TGCGCCAGCAGCAGCGAGTCCTATAATTCACCC. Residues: CASSSESYNSP. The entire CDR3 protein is CASSSESYNSPLHF. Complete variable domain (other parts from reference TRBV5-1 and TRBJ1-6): KAGVTQTPRYLIKTRGQQVTLSCSPISGHRSVSWYQQTPGQGLQFLFEYFSETQRNKGNFPGRFSGRQFSNSRSEMNVSTLELGDSALYLCASSSESYNSPLHFGNGTRLTVT.

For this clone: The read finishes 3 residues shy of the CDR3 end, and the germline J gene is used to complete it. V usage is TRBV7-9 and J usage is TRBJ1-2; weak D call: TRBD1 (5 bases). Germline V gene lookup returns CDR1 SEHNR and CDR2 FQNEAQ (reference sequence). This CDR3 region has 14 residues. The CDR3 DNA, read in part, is TGTGCCAGCAGCTTAGCCCGGGGGGTCTACGAC. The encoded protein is CASSLARGVYD. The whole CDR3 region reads CASSLARGVYDYTF.

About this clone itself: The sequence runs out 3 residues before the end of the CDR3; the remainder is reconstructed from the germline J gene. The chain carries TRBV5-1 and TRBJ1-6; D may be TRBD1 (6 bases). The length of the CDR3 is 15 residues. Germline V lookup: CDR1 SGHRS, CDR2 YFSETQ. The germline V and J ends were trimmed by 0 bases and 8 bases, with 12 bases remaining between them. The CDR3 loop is CASSLGGRGYSPLHF. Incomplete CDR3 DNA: TGCGCCAGCAGCTTGGGCGGCAGGGGCTATTCACCC.

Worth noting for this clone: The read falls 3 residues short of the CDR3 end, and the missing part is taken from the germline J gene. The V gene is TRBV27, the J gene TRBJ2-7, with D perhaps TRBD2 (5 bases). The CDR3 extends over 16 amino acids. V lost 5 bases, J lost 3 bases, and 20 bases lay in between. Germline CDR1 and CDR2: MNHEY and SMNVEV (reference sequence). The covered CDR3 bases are TGTGCCAGCAGTCCTGCAACCAGACTAACCCTCTACGAG. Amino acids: CASSPATRLTLYE. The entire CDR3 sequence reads CASSPATRLTLYEQYF.

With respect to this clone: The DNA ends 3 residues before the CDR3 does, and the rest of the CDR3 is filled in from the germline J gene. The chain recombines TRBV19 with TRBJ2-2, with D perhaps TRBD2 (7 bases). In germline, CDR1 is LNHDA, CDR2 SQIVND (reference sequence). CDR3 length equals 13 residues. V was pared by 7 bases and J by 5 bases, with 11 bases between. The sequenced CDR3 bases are TGTGCCAGTATGGGGGGGCGGACCGGGGAG. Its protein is CASMGGRTGE. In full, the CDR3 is CASMGGRTGELFF.

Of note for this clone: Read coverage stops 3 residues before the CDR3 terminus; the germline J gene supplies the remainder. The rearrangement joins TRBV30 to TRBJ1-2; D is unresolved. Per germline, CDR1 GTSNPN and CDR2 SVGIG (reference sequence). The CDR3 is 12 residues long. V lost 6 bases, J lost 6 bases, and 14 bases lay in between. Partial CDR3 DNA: TGTGCCTGCCTCCGGGGAGGGCATGGC. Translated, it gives CACLRGGHG. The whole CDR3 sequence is CACLRGGHGYTF.

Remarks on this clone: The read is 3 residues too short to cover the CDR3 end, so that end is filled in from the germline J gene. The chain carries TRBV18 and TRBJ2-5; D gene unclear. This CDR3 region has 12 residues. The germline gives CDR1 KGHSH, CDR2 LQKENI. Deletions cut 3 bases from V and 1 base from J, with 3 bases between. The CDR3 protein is CASSPGQETQYF. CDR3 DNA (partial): TGTGCCAGCTCACCCGGCCAAGAGACC. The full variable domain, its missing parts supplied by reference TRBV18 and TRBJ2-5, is NAGVMQNPRHLVRRRGQEARLRCSPMKGHSHVYWYRQLPEEGLKFMVYLQKENIIDESGMPKERFSAEFPKEGPSILRIQQVVRGDSAAYFCASSPGQETQYFGPGTRLLVL.

This CDR3 reads CAWESTGGNRGLFGSPLFF. CDR3 DNA, as far as it was read: TGTGCCTGGGAATCGACAGGGGGCAATCGAGGCCTGTTCGGGTCACCA. V usage is TRBV30 and J usage is TRBJ1-4; 10 nucleotides agree with TRBD1. From the germline J gene comes the end of the CDR3, since the read stops 3 residues before it. The CDR3 is 19 residues long. The germline gives CDR1 GTSNPN, CDR2 SVGIG (reference sequence).

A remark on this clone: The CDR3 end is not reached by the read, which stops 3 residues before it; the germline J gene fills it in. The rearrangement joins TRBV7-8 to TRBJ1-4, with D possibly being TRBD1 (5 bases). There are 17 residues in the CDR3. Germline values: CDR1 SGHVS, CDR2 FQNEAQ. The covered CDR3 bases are TGTGCCAGCAGATTTACAGCCCTCGGCTCTGGGGCCAACGTA. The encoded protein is CASRFTALGSGANV. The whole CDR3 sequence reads CASRFTALGSGANVLFF. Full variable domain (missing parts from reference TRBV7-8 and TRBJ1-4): GAGVSQSPRYKVAKRGQDVALRCDPISGHVSLFWYQQALGQGPEFLTYFQNEAQLDKSGLPSDRFFAERPEGSVSTLKIQRTQQEDSAVYLCASRFTALGSGANVLFFGSGTQLSVL.

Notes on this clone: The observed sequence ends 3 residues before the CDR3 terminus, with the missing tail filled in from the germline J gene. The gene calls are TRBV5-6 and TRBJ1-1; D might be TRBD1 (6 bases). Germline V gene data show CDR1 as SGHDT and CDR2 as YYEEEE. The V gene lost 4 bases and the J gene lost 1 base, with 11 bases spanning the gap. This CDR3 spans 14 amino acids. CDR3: CASSGTRTNTEAFF. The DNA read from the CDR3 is TGTGCCAGCAGCGGGACACGAACGAACACTGAA.

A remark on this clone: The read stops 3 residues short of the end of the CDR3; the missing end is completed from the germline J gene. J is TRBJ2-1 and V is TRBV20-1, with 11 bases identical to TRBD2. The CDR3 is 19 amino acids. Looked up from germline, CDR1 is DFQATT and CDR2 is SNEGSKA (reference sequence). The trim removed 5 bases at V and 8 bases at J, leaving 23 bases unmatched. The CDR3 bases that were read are TGCAGTGCTTACCTTAGCGGGGGGGCTAGGGTTGTTCCTCAGGATGAG. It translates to CSAYLSGGARVVPQDE. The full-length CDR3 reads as CSAYLSGGARVVPQDEQFF.

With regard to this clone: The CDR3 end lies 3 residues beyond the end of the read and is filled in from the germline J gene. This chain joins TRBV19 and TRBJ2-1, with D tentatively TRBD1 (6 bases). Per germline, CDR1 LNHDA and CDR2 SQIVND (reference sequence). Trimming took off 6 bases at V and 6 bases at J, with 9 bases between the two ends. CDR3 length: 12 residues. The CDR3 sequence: CASRTGFNEQFF. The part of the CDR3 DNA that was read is TGTGCCAGTAGAACAGGGTTCAATGAG.

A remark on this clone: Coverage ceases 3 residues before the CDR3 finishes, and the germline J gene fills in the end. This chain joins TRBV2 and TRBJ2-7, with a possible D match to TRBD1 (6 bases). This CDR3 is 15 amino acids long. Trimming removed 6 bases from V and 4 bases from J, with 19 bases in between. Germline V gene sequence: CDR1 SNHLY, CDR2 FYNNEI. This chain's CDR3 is CASRKEHKTGYEQYF. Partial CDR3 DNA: TGTGCCAGCAGGAAAGAACATAAAACAGGGTACGAG.

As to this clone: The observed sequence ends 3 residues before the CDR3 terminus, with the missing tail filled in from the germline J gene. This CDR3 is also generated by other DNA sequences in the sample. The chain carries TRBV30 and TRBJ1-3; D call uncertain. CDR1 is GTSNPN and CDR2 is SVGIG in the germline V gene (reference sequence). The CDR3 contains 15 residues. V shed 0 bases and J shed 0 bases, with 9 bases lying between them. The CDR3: CAWSVGDYSGNTIYF. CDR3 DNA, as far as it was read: TGTGCCTGGAGTGTCGGCGACTACTCTGGAAACACC. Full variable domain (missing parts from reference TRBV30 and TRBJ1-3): SQTIHQWPATLVQPVGSPLSLECTVEGTSNPNLYWYRQAAGRGLQLLFYSVGIGQISSEVPQNLSASRPQDRQFILSSKKLLLSDSGFYLCAWSVGDYSGNTIYFGEGSWLTVV.

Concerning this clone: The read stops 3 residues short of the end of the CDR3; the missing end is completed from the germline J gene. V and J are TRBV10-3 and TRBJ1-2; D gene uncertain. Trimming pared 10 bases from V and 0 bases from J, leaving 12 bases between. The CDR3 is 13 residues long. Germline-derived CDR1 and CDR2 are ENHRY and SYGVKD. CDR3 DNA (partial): TGTGCCACCGTTGCGGGAGCTAACTATGGC. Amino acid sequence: CATVAGANYG. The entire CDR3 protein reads CATVAGANYGYTF.

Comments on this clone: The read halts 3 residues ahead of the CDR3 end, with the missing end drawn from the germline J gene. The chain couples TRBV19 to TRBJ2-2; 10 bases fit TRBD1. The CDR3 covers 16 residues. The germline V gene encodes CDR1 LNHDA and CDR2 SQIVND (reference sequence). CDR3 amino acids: CASSMGQGSTNEKLFF. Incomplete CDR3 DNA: TGTGCCAGTAGTATGGGACAGGGGTCAACTAATGAAAAG.

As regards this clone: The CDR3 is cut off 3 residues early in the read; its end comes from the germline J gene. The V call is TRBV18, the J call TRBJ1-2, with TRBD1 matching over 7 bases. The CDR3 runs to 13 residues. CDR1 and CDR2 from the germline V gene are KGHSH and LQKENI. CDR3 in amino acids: CASSPRQGDDYTF. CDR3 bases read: TGTGCCAGCTCACCACGACAGGGCGACGAC. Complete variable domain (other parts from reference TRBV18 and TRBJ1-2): NAGVMQNPRHLVRRRGQEARLRCSPMKGHSHVYWYRQLPEEGLKFMVYLQKENIIDESGMPKERFSAEFPKEGPSILRIQQVVRGDSAAYFCASSPRQGDDYTFGSGTRLTVV.

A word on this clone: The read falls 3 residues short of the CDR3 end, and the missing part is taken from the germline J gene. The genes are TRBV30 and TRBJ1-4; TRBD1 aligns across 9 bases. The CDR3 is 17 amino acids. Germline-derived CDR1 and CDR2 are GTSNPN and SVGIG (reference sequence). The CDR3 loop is CAWSRDRVSGGANVLFF. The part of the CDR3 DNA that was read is TGTGCCTGGTCTCGGGACAGGGTATCGGGTGGGGCCAACGTA.

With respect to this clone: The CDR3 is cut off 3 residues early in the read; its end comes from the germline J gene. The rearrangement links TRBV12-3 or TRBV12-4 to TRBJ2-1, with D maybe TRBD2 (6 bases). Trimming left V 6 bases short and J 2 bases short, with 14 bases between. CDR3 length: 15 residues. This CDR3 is CASSLRGGPYNEQFF. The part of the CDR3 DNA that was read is TGTGCCAGCAGCCTTAGGGGAGGCCCCTACAATGAG.

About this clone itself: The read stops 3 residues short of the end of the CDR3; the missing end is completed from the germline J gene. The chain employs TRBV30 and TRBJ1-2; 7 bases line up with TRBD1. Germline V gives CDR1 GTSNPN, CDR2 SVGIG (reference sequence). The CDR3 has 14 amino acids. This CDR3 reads CAWSGGGNYNDYTF. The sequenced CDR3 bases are TGTGCCTGGAGTGGAGGGGGCAATTACAATGAC.

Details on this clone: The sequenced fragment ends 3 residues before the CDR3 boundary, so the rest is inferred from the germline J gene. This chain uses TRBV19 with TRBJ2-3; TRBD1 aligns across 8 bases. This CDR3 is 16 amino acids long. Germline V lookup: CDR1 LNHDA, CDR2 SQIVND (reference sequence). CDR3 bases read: TGTGCCAGTAGTATGGGGTGGGACAGGAACAATCAGCCG. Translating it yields CASSMGWDRNNQP. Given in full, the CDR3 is CASSMGWDRNNQPQYF.

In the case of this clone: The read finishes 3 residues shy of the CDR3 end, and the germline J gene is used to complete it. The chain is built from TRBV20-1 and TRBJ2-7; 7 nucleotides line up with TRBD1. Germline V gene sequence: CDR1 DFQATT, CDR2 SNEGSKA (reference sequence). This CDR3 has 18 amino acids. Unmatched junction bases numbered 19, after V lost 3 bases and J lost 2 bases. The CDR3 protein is CSARAPGLGGQVPYEQYF. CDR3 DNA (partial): TGCAGTGCTAGGGCCCCCGGGCTTGGTGGACAGGTGCCCTACGAG.

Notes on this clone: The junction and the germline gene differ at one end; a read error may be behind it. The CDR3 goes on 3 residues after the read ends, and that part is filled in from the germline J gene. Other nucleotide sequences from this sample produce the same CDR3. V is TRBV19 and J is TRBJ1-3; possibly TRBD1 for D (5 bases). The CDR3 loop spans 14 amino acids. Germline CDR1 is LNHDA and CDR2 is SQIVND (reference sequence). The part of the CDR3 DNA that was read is TGTGCCACCTGGGACTTTAACTCTGGAAACACA. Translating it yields CATWDFNSGNT. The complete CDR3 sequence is CATWDFNSGNTIYF.